One sample yielded the 20 T cell receptor beta chains listed below, sequenced in a study of beta chain features in type 1 diabetes. Sequenced material consisted of expressed TCRB transcripts (all of the isolated RNA was reverse transcribed). Libraries were prepared by immunoSEQ multiplex PCR; TCRdb keeps only in-frame clonotypes and omits some of them. The sample contains 900,000 or so clones, about 17% of which appear only once. The sequenced sample was naive CD4+ T cells from blood. The receptors come from a woman aged 18 to 35 in good health.

V gene TRBV29-1 combines with J gene TRBJ2-5; D remains unclear. V lost 4 bases and J 1 base, leaving 10 bases between the germline ends. The CDR3 covers 13 residues. From germline, CDR1 is SQVTM and CDR2 ANQGSEA. This chain's CDR3 is CSVALRIQETQYF. The CDR3 nucleotides are TGCAGCGTTGCCCTACGTATCCAAGAGACCCAGTACTTC.

The chain combines TRBV7-9 with TRBJ1-3; 9 bases line up with TRBD1. Germline CDR1 SEHNR, CDR2 FQNEAQ (reference sequence). The junction had 12 bases not matched to a gene; V was cut back by 6 bases and J by 0 bases. This CDR3 spans 18 amino acids. CDR3 region: CASRSGTGPIPSGNTIYF. CDR3 bases: TGTGCCAGCAGGTCCGGGACAGGGCCGATCCCCTCTGGAAACACCATATATTTT.

The V and J genes are TRBV6-5 and TRBJ1-5; perhaps TRBD1 as D (5 bases). Trimming removed 2 bases from V and 0 bases from J, with 8 bases in between. This CDR3 contains 15 residues. Germline V gene sequence: CDR1 MNHEY, CDR2 SVGAGI. The CDR3 here is CASSYLRGSNQPQHF. The CDR3, as DNA: TGTGCCAGCAGTTACCTAAGGGGTAGCAATCAGCCCCAGCATTTT.

This clone was seen more than once but under ten times. V is TRBV28 and J is TRBJ2-7; D is uncertain. Trimming shortened V by 6 bases and J by 3 bases, and 15 bases separated the two germline ends. The CDR3 totals 14 residues. The germline V gene has CDR1 MDHEN and CDR2 SYDVKM. CDR3 loop: CASSPPSIGYEQYF. CDR3 bases: TGTGCCAGCAGCCCCCCAAGTATAGGCTACGAGCAGTACTTC.

This clone was detected many times. The V gene is TRBV10-3, the J gene TRBJ2-6; D is unclear. CDR3 length: 16 residues. Germline assignment: CDR1 ENHRY and CDR2 SYGVKD. Trimming stripped 2 bases from V and 0 bases from J, with 8 bases between. The CDR3, as DNA: TGTGCCATCAGTGAGCTTGGGAACTCTGGGGCCAACGTCCTGACTTTC. Its protein product is CAISELGNSGANVLTF.

With respect to this clone: Additional DNA sequences in this sample encode the identical CDR3. The J gene is TRBJ2-3, the V gene TRBV28, with unresolved D. Looked up from germline, CDR1 is MDHEN and CDR2 is SYDVKM. The CDR3 covers 12 residues. V lost 4 bases and J lost 2, with 4 bases in between. The DNA of the CDR3 is TGTGCCAGCAGTTCCAACACAGATACGCAGTATTTT. Amino acids: CASSSNTDTQYF.

This clone showed up just once. The gene calls are TRBV7-3 and TRBJ2-7; TRBD2 matches at 8 bases. Germline lookup yields CDR1 SGHTA and CDR2 FQGTGA. Germline trimming cut 5 bases from V and 4 bases from J; bases unmatched to any gene: 10. The CDR3 is made up of 15 amino acids. CDR3 coding DNA: TGTGCCAGCAGCATCAGCAGCGGGAGACAATACGAGCAGTACTTC. Its translation is CASSISSGRQYEQYF.

The chain couples TRBV6-5 to TRBJ1-5, with TRBD1 as a possible D gene (5 bases). The CDR3 runs 14 residues. Germline CDR1 and CDR2: MNHEY and SVGAGI. Trimming shortened V by 6 bases and J by 6 bases, and 15 bases separated the two germline ends. The CDR3 reads CASSDRSGSQPQHF. The DNA of the CDR3 is TGTGCCAGCAGCGACAGATCCGGATCTCAGCCCCAGCATTTT.

This clone has just a few counts. The J gene is TRBJ1-5, the V gene TRBV29-1; D uncertain. This CDR3 has 13 amino acids. The germline V gene encodes CDR1 SQVTM and CDR2 ANQGSEA. V lost 2 bases to trimming and J lost 4 bases, with 9 bases between them. CDR3 sequence reads: CSVEFSQNQPQHF. The CDR3 bases are TGCAGCGTTGAATTTAGTCAGAATCAGCCCCAGCATTTT.

V is TRBV28 and J is TRBJ1-3, with D perhaps matching TRBD1 (6 bases). Germline CDR1 is MDHEN and CDR2 is SYDVKM. The CDR3 has 13 residues. Trimming took 6 bases from V and 3 from J, leaving 9 bases between them. The CDR3 region has the DNA TGTGCCAGCAGCGACAGGATTGGAAACACCATATATTTT. Protein: CASSDRIGNTIYF.

This chain joins TRBV7-6 and TRBJ1-1, with D possibly TRBD1 on 6 matching bases. The V end lost 1 base, the J end lost 1 base, and 10 bases lay between the germline ends. There are 15 residues in the CDR3. CDR1 and CDR2 from the germline V gene are SGHVS and FNYEAQ. For the CDR3, the DNA is TGTGCCAGCAGCTTAGACGTCAGGGGGAACACTGAAGCTTTCTTT. Its translation: CASSLDVRGNTEAFF.

This clone was found a few times. This sequence joins TRBV27 and TRBJ2-2; 8 bases are a match to TRBD1. The CDR3 extends over 15 amino acids. Trimming cost V 6 bases and J 5 bases; bases outside gene matches: 8. Germline V gene sequence: CDR1 MNHEY, CDR2 SMNVEV (reference sequence). The CDR3 loop is CASRAGQGRTGELFF. In DNA, the CDR3 is TGTGCCAGCAGGGCAGGACAGGGTAGGACCGGGGAGCTGTTTTTT.

In this sample, this clone turned up a few times. The chain recombines TRBV2 with TRBJ1-2; TRBD1 might be the D (5 bases). Per germline, CDR1 SNHLY and CDR2 FYNNEI. This CDR3 spans 13 amino acids. Deletions cut 6 bases from V and 6 bases from J, with 14 bases between. The CDR3 region is CASSEREGDGYTF. The CDR3 DNA is TGTGCCAGCAGCGAAAGGGAAGGGGATGGCTACACCTTC.

The chain has TRBV5-1 and TRBJ2-7; 8 bases match TRBD2. Germline CDR1 reads SGHRS; CDR2 reads YFSETQ. The junction had 8 bases not matched to a gene; V was cut back by 0 bases and J by 6 bases. CDR3 length equals 15 residues. The CDR3 DNA is TGCGCCAGCAGCTTGGGCGGGCGGGGGGCCCGCGAGCAGTACTTC. Translating it yields CASSLGGRGAREQYF.

This clone was seen a handful of times. The chain uses TRBV11-1 and TRBJ1-1, with D maybe TRBD1 (5 bases). V was shortened by 5 bases and J by 1 base, with 11 bases between the two germline ends. CDR1 is SGHAT and CDR2 is FQDESV in the germline V gene (reference sequence). The CDR3 has 14 residues. CDR3 DNA: TGTGCCAGCAGCCGCAGGGTGTGGAACACTGAAGCTTTCTTT. It specifies CASSRRVWNTEAFF.

This chain joins TRBV7-9 and TRBJ2-5; D is ambiguous. CDR1 is SEHNR, CDR2 FQNEAQ, per germline (reference sequence). Deletions cut 1 base from V and 2 bases from J, with 14 bases between. The CDR3 contains 16 residues. The CDR3 DNA reads TGTGCCAGCAGCTTAGGGAAACGGATGCTACAAGAGACCCAGTACTTC. Translated, it gives CASSLGKRMLQETQYF. Based on the CDR3 plus reference TRBV7-9 and TRBJ2-5, the full variable domain is DTGVSQNPRHKITKRGQNVTFRCDPISEHNRLYWYRQTLGQGPEFLTYFQNEAQLEKSRLLSDRFSAERPKGSFSTLEIQRTEQGDSAMYLCASSLGKRMLQETQYFGPGTRLLVL.

V is TRBV2 and J is TRBJ2-3; no reliable D call. Trimming took off 4 bases at V and 2 bases at J, with 7 bases between the two ends. Germline V gene data show CDR1 as SNHLY and CDR2 as FYNNEI. The CDR3 consists of 13 residues. DNA of the CDR3: TGTGCCAGCAGTGGGCAGCCCACAGATACGCAGTATTTT. Amino acid sequence: CASSGQPTDTQYF.

This clone was found a few times. The gene calls are TRBV7-9 and TRBJ2-2; no firm D call. V shed 2 bases and J shed 0 bases, with 7 bases lying between them. This CDR3 is 15 amino acids long. Looked up from germline, CDR1 is SEHNR and CDR2 is FQNEAQ (reference sequence). The CDR3 coding sequence is TGTGCCAGCAGCTTACGACCAGCGAACACCGGGGAGCTGTTTTTT. Its translation is CASSLRPANTGELFF.

This clone was seen only a few times. The chain carries TRBV9 and TRBJ1-3; D is perhaps TRBD1 (6 bases). With 4 bases removed from V and 4 bases from J, the gap between germline ends came to 12 bases. The germline V gene has CDR1 SGDLS and CDR2 YYNGEE. This CDR3 comprises 14 residues. The CDR3 here is CASSSRTAGNTIYF. In DNA, the CDR3 is TGTGCCAGCAGCTCAAGGACAGCGGGAAACACCATATATTTT.

The chain uses TRBV7-2 and TRBJ2-7, with a weak D call TRBD1 (6 bases). The V and J ends lost 1 base and 1 base respectively, with 17 bases between them. This CDR3 is 17 amino acids long. The germline CDR1 and CDR2 sequences are SGHTA and FQGNSA. CDR3 in amino acids: CASSLVDGTPLSYEQYF. The DNA for the CDR3 is TGTGCCAGCAGCTTAGTCGACGGGACACCCTTGTCCTACGAGCAGTACTTC.